This record concerns one T cell receptor (beta chain) sequence. What it recognizes is unknown. The entry originates in a study of cytomegalovirus exposure and HLA in healthy donors. Study details: There were 85 million or so unique TCRs (from HLA-typed donors) in an early data release.

Study-level results: In vitro experiments confirmed that a few CMV-associated chains were specific for CMV antigens. Sequencing artifact likely explains a cluster of highly shared sequence variants.

Germline-derived CDR1 and CDR2 are LGHNA and YNFKEQ. This CDR3 contains 15 residues. Germline trimming cut 0 bases from V and 3 bases from J; bases unmatched to any gene: 4. The PCR had 60 Vbeta and 13 Jbeta primers. Sequenced by immunoSEQ multiplex PCR; TCRdb stores in-frame clones only, minus some. The sample holds tens of thousands of clones, over 60% seen once. The chain combines TRBV4-2 with TRBJ1-1, with 7 bases matching TRBD1. The origin of this receptor is a middle-aged man in good health and CMV-seronegative. The sample taken for sequencing was PBMCs. The CDR3 loop reads CASSQEEGADTEAFF. As DNA, the CDR3 is TGTGCCAGCAGCCAAGAAGAGGGGGCGGACACTGAAGCTTTCTTT.